Listed below are T cell receptor beta chains from one sample, sequenced in a study of blood T cells in healthy people across ages. TCRdb reanalysed the 5' RACE reads using MiXCR and keeps one entry per CDR3 protein. Among about 640,000 distinct CDR3 sequences listed, 58% were seen once. Sequenced input: blood. The source is a man aged 60 to 69 in good health. Both conserved end residues are part of each CDR3. The D gene is left open where the match is weak. Not every row has a clone size; where given, it reads once, few, many or a size class.

V,J,size,D,CDR3,DNA
TRBV20-1,TRBJ1-1,.,.,CSARTQGGGTEAFF,TGCAGTGCTAGAACACAGGGTGGGGGCACTGAAGCTTTCTTT
TRBV15,TRBJ1-4,few,.,CATSRDLQTNEKLFF,TGTGCCACCAGCAGAGATCTACAGACTAATGAAAAACTGTTTTTT
TRBV24-1,TRBJ2-6,.,.,CRPSRPSGANVLTF,TGCCGACCTTCCCGGCCCTCTGGGGCCAACGTCCTGACTTTC
TRBV20-1,TRBJ2-5,.,TRBD2,CSAKLAEETQYF,TGCAGTGCTAAACTAGCGGAAGAGACCCAGTACTTC
TRBV20-1,TRBJ2-3,few,TRBD2,CSASFSGGTDTQYF,TGCAGTGCTTCTTTTAGCGGGGGCACAGATACGCAGTATTTT
TRBV5-5,TRBJ2-5,.,TRBD1,CASSPKGVGQGAETQYF,TGTGCCAGCAGCCCGAAGGGCGTGGGACAGGGGGCAGAGACCCAGTACTTC
TRBV2,TRBJ2-7,few,TRBD1,CASSGQGASTYEQYF,TGTGCCAGCAGCGGACAGGGGGCTTCGACCTACGAGCAGTACTTC
TRBV12-3/TRBV12-4,TRBJ2-1,.,TRBD2,CASSFGGGGNEQFF,TGTGCCAGCAGCTTTGGCGGGGGGGGAAATGAGCAGTTCTTC
TRBV2,TRBJ2-1,.,TRBD2,CASRPLAAYNEQFF,TGTGCCAGCAGGCCCCTAGCGGCTTACAATGAGCAGTTCTTC
TRBV6-5,TRBJ2-5,few,TRBD2,CASRSGGRGEETQYF,TGTGCCAGCAGATCGGGGGGGCGGGGCGAAGAGACCCAGTACTTC
TRBV4-1,TRBJ1-4,.,.,CASSQVRWGDNEKLFF,TGCGCCAGCAGCCAAGTCCGGTGGGGGGATAATGAAAAACTGTTTTTT
TRBV11-2,TRBJ2-7,many,TRBD2,CASSFPGGLYEQYF,TGTGCCAGCAGCTTTCCGGGGGGGCTCTACGAGCAGTACTTC
TRBV20-1,TRBJ2-5,.,TRBD1,CSARRDSQETQYF,TGCAGTGCACGCCGGGACAGCCAAGAGACCCAGTACTTC
TRBV20-1,TRBJ2-7,.,TRBD2,CSARDVTSGADEQYF,TGCAGTGCTAGAGATGTGACTAGCGGGGCCGACGAGCAGTACTTC
TRBV29-1,TRBJ2-3,.,TRBD2,CSTTPGESGGSRGQYF,TGCAGCACTACTCCCGGTGAGAGCGGGGGGAGTAGGGGCCAGTATTTT
TRBV28,TRBJ2-5,.,TRBD1,CASTGGQEPTRYF,TGTGCCAGCACTGGGGGACAGGAGCCTACTCGGTACTTC
TRBV2,TRBJ2-7,.,.,CASSLQGGVAYEQYF,TGTGCCAGCAGCCTCCAAGGCGGCGTAGCCTACGAGCAGTACTTC
TRBV4-1,TRBJ2-1,.,TRBD2,CASSQGGFNEQFF,TGCGCCAGCAGCCAGGGGGGGTTCAATGAGCAGTTCTTC
TRBV20-1,TRBJ1-2,.,.,CSASQVPNYGYTF,TGCAGTGCATCGCAGGTCCCAAACTATGGCTACACCTTC
TRBV7-2,TRBJ2-1,.,TRBD2,CASSWVASGGHEQFF,TGTGCCAGCAGCTGGGTTGCTAGCGGGGGGCATGAGCAGTTCTTC